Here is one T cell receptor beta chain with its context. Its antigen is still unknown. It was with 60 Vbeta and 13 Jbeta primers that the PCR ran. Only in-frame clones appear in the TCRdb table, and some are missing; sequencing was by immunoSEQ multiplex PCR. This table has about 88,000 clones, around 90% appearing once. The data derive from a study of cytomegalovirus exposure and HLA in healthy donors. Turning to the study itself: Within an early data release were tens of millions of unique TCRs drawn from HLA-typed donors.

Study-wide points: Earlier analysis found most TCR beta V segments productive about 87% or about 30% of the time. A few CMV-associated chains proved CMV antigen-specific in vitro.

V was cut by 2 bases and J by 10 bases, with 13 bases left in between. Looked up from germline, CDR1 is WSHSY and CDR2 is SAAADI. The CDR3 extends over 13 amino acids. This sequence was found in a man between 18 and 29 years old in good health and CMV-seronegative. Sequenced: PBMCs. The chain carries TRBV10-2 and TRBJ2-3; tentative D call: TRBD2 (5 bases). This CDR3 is CASSEARLISQYF. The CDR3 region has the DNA TGCGCCAGCAGTGAGGCCCGACTAATATCGCAGTATTTT.